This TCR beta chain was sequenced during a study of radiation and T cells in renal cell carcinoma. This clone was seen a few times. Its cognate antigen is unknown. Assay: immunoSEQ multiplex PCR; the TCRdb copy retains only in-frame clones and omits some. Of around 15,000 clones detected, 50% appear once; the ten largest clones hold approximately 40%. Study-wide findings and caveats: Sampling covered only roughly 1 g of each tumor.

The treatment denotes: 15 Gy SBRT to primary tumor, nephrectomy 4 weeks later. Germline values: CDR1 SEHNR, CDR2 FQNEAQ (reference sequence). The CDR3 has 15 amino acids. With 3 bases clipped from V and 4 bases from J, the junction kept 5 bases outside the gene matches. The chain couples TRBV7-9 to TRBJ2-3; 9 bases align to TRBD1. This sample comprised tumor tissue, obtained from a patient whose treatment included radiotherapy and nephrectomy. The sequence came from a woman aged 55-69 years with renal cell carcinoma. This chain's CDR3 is CASSLAGTGPDTQYF. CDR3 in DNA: TGTGCCAGCAGCTTGGCGGGGACAGGGCCAGATACGCAGTATTTT.